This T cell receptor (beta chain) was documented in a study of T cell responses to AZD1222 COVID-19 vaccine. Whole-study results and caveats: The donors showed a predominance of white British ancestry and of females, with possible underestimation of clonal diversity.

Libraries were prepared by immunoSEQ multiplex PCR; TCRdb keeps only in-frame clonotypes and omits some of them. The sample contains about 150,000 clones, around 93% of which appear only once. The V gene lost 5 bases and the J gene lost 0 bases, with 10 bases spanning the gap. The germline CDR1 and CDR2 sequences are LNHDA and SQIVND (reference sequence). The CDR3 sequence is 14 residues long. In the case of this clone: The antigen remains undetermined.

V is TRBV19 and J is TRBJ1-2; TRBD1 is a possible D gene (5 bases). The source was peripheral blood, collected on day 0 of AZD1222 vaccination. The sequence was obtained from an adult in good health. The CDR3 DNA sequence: TGTGCCAGTAGTTCCGCGGGGGCTAACTATGGCTACACCTTC. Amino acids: CASSSAGANYGYTF.